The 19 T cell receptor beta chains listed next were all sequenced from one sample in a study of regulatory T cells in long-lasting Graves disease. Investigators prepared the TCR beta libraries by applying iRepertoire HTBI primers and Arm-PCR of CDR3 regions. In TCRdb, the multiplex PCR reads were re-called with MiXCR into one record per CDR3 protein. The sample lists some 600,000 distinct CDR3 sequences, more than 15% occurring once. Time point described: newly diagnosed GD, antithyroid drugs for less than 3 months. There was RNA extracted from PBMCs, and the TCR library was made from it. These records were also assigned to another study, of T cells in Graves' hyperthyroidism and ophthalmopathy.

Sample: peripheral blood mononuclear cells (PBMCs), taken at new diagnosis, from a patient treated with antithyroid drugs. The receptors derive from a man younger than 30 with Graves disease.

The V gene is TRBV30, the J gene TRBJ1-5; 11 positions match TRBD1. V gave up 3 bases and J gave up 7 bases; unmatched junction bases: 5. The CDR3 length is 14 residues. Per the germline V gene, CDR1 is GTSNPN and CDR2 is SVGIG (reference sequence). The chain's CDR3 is CAWRPGTGGQPQHF. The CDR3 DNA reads TGTGCCTGGAGGCCCGGGACAGGGGGACAGCCCCAGCATTTT.

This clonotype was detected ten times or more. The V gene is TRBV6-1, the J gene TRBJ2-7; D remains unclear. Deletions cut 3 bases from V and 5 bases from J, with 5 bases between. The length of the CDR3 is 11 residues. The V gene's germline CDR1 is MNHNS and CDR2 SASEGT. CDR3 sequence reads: CASSDSDEQYF. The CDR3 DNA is TGTGCCAGCAGTGATTCGGACGAGCAGTACTTC.

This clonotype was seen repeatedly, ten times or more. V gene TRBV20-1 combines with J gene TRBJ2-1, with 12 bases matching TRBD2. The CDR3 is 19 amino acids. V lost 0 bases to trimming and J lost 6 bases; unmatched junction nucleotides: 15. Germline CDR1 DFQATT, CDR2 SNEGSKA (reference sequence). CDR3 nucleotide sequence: TGCAGTGCTAGAGATGGAGCGGCTAGCGGGAGGGCTGTTGGCAATGAGCAGTTCTTC. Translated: CSARDGAASGRAVGNEQFF.

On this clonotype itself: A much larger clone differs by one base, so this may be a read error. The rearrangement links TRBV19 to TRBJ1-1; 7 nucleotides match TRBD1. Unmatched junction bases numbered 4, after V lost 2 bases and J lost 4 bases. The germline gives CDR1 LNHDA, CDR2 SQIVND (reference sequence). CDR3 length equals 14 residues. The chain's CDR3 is CASSITGDRTEAFF. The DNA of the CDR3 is TGTGCCAGTAGTATAACAGGGGACCGCACTGAAGCTTTCTTT.

CDR3 in DNA: TGTGCCTGGAGTGTATTCGGGGAGACCCAGTACTTC. Encoded protein: CAWSVFGETQYF. The chain combines TRBV30 with TRBJ2-5; D is undetermined. The V gene's germline CDR1 is GTSNPN and CDR2 SVGIG (reference sequence). The V end was cut by 0 bases, the J end by 5 bases, with 7 bases between. The CDR3 spans 12 residues.

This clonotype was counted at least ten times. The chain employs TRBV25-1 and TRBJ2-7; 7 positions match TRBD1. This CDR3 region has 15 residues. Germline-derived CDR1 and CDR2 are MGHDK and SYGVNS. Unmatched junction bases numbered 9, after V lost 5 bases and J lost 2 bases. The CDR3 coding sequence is TGTGCCAGCAGTCCCCAGGGGGAGTGGACCTACGAGCAGTACTTC. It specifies CASSPQGEWTYEQYF.

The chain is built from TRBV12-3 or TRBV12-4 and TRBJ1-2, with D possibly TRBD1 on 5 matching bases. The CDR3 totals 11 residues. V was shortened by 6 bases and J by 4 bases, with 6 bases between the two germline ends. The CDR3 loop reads CASRGLYGYTF. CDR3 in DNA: TGTGCCAGCAGGGGGCTCTATGGCTACACCTTC.

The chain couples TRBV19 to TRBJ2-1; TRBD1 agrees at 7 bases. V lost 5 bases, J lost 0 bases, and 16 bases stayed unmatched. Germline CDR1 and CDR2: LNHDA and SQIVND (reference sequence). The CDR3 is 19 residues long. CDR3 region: CASSPAGTEYASSYNEQFF. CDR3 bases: TGTGCCAGTAGTCCCGCCGGGACAGAGTATGCTTCCTCCTACAATGAGCAGTTCTTC.

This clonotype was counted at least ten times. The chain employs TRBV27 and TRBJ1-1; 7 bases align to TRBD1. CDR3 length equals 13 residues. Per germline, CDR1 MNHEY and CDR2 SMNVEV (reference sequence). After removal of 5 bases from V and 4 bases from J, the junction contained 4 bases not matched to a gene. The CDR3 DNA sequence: TGTGCCAGCAGTCCCTCAGGGGGCACTGAAGCTTTCTTT. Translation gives CASSPSGGTEAFF.

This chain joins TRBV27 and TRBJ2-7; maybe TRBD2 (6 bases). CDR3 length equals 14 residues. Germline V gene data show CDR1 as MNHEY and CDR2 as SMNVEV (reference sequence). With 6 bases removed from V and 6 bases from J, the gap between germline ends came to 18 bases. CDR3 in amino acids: CASSSVGGIREQYF. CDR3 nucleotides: TGTGCCAGCAGCTCGGTGGGGGGAATCCGCGAGCAGTACTTC.

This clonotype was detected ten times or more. The CDR3, as DNA: TGTGCCAGCAGTTATACCGGGCAGCCCCAGCATTTT. Translation gives CASSYTGQPQHF. J is TRBJ1-5 and V is TRBV28; D call uncertain. CDR1 and CDR2 (germline): MDHEN, SYDVKM. The CDR3 runs to 12 residues. V lost 4 bases, J lost 7 bases, and 8 bases lay in between.

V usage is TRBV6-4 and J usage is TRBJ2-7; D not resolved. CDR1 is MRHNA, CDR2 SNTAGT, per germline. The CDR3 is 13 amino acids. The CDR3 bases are TGTCCCCCAGCAGCTCTGAGTTCCTACGAGCAGTACTTC. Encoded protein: CPPAALSSYEQYF.

The CDR3 reads CASSSGRAYSGNTIYF. For the CDR3, the DNA is TGTGCCAGCAGCTCGGGGCGCGCGTACTCTGGAAACACCATATATTTT. The chain recombines TRBV13 with TRBJ1-3, with D tentatively TRBD1 (5 bases). The V gene lost 4 bases and the J gene lost 0 bases, with 13 bases spanning the gap. CDR1 and CDR2 from the germline V gene are PRHDT and FYEKMQ (reference sequence). There are 16 residues in the CDR3.

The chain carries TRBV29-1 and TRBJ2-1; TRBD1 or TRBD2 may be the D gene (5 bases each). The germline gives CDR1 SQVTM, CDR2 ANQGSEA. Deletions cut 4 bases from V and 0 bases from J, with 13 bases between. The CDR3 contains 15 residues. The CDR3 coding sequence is TGCAGCGTTGGTGGGGGTTGGGGCTCCTACAATGAGCAGTTCTTC. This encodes CSVGGGWGSYNEQFF.

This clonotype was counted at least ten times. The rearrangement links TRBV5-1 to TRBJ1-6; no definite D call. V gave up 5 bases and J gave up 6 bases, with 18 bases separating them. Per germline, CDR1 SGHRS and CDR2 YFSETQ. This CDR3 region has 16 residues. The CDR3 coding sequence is TGCGCCAGCAGACCGGACGGCGGGCTACGTAATTCACCCCTCCACTTT. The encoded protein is CASRPDGGLRNSPLHF.

In nucleotides, the CDR3 is TGTGCCAGCAGTTTGGTACAGGGGAGGGGCCCCTACGAGCAGTACTTC. It translates to CASSLVQGRGPYEQYF. The rearrangement joins TRBV27 to TRBJ2-7; D may correspond to TRBD1 or TRBD2 (7 bases each). V was trimmed by 3 bases and J by 2 bases, leaving 17 bases between them. Per the germline V gene, CDR1 is MNHEY and CDR2 is SMNVEV (reference sequence). This CDR3 has 16 residues.

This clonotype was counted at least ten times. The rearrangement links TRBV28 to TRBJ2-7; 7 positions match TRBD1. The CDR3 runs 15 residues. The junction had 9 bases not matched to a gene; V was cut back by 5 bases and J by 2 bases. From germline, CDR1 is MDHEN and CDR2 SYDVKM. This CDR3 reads CASSPKGAPPYEQYF. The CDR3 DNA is TGTGCCAGCAGTCCCAAGGGGGCCCCCCCCTACGAGCAGTACTTC.

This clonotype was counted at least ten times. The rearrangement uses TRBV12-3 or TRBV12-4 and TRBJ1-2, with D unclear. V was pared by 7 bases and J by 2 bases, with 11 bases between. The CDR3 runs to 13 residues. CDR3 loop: CASNGVGNYGYTF. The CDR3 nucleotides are TGTGCCAGCAACGGGGTGGGGAACTATGGCTACACCTTC.

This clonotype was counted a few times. CDR3 DNA: TGTGCCAGTCAAAAACAAGGGGTAGGGAACTATGGCTACACCTTC. This gives the protein CASQKQGVGNYGYTF. The rearrangement joins TRBV6-1 to TRBJ1-2; TRBD1 is a possible D gene (5 bases). Germline V CDR1 and CDR2: MNHNS, SASEGT. This CDR3 region has 15 residues. The germline V and J ends were trimmed by 9 bases and 2 bases, with 19 bases remaining between them.